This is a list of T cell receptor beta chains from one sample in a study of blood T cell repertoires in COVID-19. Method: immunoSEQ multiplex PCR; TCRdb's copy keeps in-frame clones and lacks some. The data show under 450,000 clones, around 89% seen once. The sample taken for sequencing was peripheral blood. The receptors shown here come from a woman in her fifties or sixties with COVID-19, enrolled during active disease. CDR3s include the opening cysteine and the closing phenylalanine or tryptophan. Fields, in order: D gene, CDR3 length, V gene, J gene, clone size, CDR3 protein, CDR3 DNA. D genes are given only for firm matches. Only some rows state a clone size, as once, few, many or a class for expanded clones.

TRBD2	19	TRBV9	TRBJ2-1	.	CASSLPSSGDRRSYNEQFF	TGTGCCAGCAGCCTCCCGTCTAGCGGGGACCGCAGATCCTACAATGAGCAGTTCTTC
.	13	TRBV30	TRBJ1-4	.	CAWAGTRDEKLFF	TGTGCCTGGGCCGGGACTCGGGATGAAAAACTGTTTTTT
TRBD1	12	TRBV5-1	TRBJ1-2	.	CASRGQDYGYTF	TGCGCCAGCCGGGGACAGGACTATGGCTACACCTTC
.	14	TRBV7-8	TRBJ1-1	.	CAGGEQGRSTEAFF	TGTGCCGGCGGGGAGCAGGGAAGAAGCACTGAAGCTTTCTTT
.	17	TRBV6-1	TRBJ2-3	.	CASSEHRAGLSTDTQYF	TGTGCCAGCAGTGAACATCGGGCAGGACTAAGCACAGATACGCAGTATTTT
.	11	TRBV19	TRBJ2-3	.	CASRRGDTQYF	TGTGCCAGTCGGAGGGGAGATACGCAGTATTTT
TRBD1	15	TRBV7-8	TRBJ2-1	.	CASSPLGQGQGEQFF	TGTGCCAGCAGCCCCCTGGGACAGGGACAGGGTGAGCAGTTCTTC
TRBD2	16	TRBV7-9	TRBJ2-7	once	CASSSTSQLAGYEQYF	TGTGCCAGCAGTTCTACCTCCCAGCTAGCGGGCTACGAGCAGTACTTC
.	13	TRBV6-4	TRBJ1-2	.	CASSDSKYGGYTF	TGTGCCAGCAGTGACTCTAAATACGGTGGCTACACCTTC
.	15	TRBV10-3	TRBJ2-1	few	CAISQGPTLGNEQFF	TGTGCCATCAGTCAGGGCCCTACCCTGGGCAATGAGCAGTTCTTC
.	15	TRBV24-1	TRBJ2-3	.	CATSDSGLRSDTQYF	TGTGCCACCAGTGATTCGGGACTTAGGTCAGATACGCAGTATTTT
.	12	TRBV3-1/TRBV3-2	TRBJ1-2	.	CASSQGSLSYTF	TGTGCCAGCAGCCAAGGCAGTCTCAGCTACACCTTC
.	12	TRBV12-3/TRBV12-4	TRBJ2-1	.	CASSPQSNEQFF	TGTGCCAGCAGTCCACAGAGCAATGAGCAGTTCTTC
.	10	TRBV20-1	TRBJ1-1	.	CSAEFGEAFF	TGCAGTGCGGAATTCGGGGAGGCTTTCTTT
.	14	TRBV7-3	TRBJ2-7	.	CASSLKRKLYEQYF	TGTGCCAGCAGCTTAAAGCGCAAACTGTACGAGCAGTACTTC
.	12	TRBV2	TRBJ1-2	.	CASRSINYGYTF	TGTGCCAGCAGGAGTATTAACTATGGCTACACCTTC
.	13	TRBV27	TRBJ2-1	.	CASSFNSATGQFF	TGTGCCAGCAGTTTTAATTCTGCGACAGGGCAGTTCTTC
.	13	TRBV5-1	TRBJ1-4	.	CASSPDWAEKLFF	TGCGCCAGCAGCCCGGACTGGGCCGAAAAACTGTTTTTT
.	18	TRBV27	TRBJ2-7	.	CASSLGAGGAGPPYEQYF	TGTGCCAGCAGTTTAGGGGCCGGAGGGGCAGGACCTCCCTACGAGCAGTACTTC
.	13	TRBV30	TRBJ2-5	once	CAWATGLEETQYF	TGTGCCTGGGCTACAGGGTTGGAAGAGACCCAGTACTTC
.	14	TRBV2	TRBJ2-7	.	CASRERPASYEQYF	TGTGCCAGCAGGGAGAGACCCGCCTCCTACGAGCAGTACTTC
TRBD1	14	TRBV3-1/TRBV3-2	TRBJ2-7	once	CASSGDRGYYEQYF	TGTGCCAGCAGCGGTGACAGGGGGTACTACGAGCAGTACTTC
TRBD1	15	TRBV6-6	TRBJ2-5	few	CASRPQGKTQETQYF	TGTGCCAGCAGGCCACAGGGGAAGACCCAAGAGACCCAGTACTTC
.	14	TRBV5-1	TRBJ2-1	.	CASSLVASYNEQFF	TGCGCCAGCAGCTTGGTGGCCTCTTACAATGAGCAGTTCTTC
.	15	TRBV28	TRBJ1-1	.	CASSLLPGQSKGSFF	TGTGCCAGCAGTTTACTACCGGGACAAAGTAAAGGGTCTTTCTTT
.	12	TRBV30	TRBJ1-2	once	CAWSATRVRYTF	TGTGCCTGGAGTGCAACCAGGGTCCGCTACACCTTC
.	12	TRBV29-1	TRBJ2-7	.	CSVRGGPYEQYF	TGCAGCGTCCGAGGGGGACCCTACGAGCAGTACTTC
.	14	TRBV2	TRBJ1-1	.	CASSPRDTNTEAFF	TGTGCCAGCAGTCCCCGGGACACGAACACTGAAGCTTTCTTT
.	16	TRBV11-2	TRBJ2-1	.	CASSSQTGGMENEQFF	TGTGCCAGCAGCTCGCAGACCGGGGGAATGGAGAATGAGCAGTTCTTC
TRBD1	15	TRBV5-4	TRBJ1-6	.	CASSLERTGGSPLHF	TGTGCCAGCAGCTTGGAGAGGACAGGGGGATCACCCCTCCACTTT
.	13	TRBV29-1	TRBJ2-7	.	CSVTRTDLNEQYF	TGCAGCGTAACTCGGACGGACTTAAACGAGCAGTACTTC